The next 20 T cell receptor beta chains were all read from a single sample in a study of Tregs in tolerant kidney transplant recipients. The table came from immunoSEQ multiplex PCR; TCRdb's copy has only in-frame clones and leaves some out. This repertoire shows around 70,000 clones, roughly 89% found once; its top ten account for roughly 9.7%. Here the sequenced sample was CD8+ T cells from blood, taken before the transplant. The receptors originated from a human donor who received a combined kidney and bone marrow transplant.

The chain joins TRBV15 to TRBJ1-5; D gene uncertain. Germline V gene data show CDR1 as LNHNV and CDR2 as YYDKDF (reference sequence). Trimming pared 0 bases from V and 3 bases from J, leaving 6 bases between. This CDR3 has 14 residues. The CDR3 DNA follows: TGTGCCACCAGCAGAGACAGATCCAATCAGCCCCAGCATTTT. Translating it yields CATSRDRSNQPQHF. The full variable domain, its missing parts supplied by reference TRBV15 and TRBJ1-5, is DAMVIQNPRYQVTQFGKPVTLSCSQTLNHNVMYWYQQKSSQAPKLLFHYYDKDFNNEADTPDNFQSRRPNTSFCFLDIRSPGLGDTAMYLCATSRDRSNQPQHFGDGTRLSIL.

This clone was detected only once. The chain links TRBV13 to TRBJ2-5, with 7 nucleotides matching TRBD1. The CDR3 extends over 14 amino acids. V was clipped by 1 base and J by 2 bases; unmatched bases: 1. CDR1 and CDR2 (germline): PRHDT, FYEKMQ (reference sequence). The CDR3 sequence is CASSLATGQETQYF. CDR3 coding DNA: TGTGCCAGCAGCTTAGCGACAGGGCAAGAGACCCAGTACTTC.

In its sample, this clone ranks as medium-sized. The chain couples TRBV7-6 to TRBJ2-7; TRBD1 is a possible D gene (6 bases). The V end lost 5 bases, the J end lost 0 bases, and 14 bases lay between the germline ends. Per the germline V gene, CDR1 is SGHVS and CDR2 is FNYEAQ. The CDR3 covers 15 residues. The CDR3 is CASSGDTGSSYEQYF. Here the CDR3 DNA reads TGTGCCAGCAGCGGAGACACAGGGAGCTCCTACGAGCAGTACTTC.

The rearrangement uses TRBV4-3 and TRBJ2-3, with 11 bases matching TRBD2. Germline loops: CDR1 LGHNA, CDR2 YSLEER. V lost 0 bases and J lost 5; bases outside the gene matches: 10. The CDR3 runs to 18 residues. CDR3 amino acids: CASSQDWLAGGVGDTQYF. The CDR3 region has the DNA TGCGCCAGCAGCCAAGATTGGCTAGCGGGAGGTGTCGGAGATACGCAGTATTTT.

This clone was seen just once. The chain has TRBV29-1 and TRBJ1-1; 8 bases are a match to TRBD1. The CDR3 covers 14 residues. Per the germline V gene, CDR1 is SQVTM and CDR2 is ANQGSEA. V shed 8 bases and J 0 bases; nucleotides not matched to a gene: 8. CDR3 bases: TGCAGCACCCGGACAGGGAACATGAACACTGAAGCTTTCTTT. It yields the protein CSTRTGNMNTEAFF.

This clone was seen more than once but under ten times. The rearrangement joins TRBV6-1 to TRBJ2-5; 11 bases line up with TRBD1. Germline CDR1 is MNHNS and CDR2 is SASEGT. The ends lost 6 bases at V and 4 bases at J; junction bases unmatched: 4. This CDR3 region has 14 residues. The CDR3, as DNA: TGTGCCAGCAGAGGGACAGGGGGGGCAGAGACCCAGTACTTC. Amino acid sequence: CASRGTGGAETQYF.

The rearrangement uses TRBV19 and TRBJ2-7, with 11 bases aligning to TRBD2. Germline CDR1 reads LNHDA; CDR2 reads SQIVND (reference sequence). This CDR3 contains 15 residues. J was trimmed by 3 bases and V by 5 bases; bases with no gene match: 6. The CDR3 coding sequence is TGTGCCAGTAGTTACGGGACTAGCGGATACTACGAGCAGTACTTC. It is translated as CASSYGTSGYYEQYF.

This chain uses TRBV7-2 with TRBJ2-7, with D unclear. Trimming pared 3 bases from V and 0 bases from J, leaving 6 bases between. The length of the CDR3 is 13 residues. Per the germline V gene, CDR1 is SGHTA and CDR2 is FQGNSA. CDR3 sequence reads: CASSFGFSYEQYF. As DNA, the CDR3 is TGTGCCAGCAGCTTTGGCTTCTCCTACGAGCAGTACTTC.

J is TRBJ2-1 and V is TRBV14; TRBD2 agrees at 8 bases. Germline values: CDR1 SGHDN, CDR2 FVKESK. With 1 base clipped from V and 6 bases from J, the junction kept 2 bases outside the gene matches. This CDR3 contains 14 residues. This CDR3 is CASSQVTSGNEQFF. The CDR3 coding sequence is TGTGCCAGCAGCCAAGTTACTAGCGGCAATGAGCAGTTCTTC.

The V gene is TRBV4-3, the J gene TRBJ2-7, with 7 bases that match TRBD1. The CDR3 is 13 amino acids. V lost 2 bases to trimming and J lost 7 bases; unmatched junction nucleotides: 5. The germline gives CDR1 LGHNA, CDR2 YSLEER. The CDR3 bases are TGCGCCAGCAGCCAACTGACAGGGATGGAGCAGTACTTC. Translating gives CASSQLTGMEQYF.

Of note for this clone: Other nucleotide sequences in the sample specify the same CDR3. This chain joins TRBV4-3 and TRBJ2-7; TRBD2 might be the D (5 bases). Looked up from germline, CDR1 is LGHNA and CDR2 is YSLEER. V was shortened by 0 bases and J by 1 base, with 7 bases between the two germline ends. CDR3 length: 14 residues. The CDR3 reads CASSQDPGSYEQYF. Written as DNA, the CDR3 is TGCGCCAGCAGCCAAGATCCGGGATCCTACGAGCAGTACTTC.

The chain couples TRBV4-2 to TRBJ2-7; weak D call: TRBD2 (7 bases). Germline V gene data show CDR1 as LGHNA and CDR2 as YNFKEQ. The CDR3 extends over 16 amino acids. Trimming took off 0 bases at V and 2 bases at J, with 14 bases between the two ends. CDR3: CASSQDLEGGAYEQYF. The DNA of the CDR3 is TGTGCCAGCAGCCAAGATCTTGAGGGGGGGGCCTACGAGCAGTACTTC.

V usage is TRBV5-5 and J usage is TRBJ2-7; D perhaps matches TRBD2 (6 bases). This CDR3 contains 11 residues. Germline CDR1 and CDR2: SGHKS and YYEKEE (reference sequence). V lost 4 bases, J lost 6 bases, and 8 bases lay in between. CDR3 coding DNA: TGTGCCAGCAGCGAGGGACTCGAGCAGTACTTC. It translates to CASSEGLEQYF. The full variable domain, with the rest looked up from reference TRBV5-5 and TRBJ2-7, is DAGVTQSPTHLIKTRGQQVTLRCSPISGHKSVSWYQQVLGQGPQFIFQYYEKEERGRGNFPDRFSARQFPNYSSELNVNALLLGDSALYLCASSEGLEQYFGPGTRLTVT.

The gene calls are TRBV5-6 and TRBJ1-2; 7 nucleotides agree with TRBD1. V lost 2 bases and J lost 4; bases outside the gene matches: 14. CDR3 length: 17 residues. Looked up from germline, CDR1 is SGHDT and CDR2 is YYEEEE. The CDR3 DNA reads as TGTGCCAGCAGCTTAGCGACAGGGAAGAATTCCTTCTATGGCTACACCTTC. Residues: CASSLATGKNSFYGYTF.

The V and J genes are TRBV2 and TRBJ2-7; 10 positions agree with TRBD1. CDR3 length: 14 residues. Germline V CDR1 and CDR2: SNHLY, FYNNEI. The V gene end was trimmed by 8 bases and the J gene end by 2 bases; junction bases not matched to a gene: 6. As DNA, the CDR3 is TGTGCCAGCGGCGGGACAGGGGAGACCTACGAGCAGTACTTC. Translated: CASGGTGETYEQYF.

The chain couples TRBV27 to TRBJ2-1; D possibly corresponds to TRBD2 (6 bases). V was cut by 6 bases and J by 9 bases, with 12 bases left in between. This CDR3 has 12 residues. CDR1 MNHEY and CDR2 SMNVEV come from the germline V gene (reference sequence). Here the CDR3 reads CASSSSASEQFF. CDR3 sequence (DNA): TGTGCCAGCAGCTCTAGCGCGAGTGAGCAGTTCTTC.

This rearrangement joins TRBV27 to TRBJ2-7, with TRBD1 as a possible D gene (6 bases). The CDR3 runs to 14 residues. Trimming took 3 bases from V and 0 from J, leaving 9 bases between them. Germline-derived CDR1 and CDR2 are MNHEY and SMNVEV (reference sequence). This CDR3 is CASSLRGTSYEQYF. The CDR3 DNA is TGTGCCAGCAGTTTGAGGGGGACCTCCTACGAGCAGTACTTC.

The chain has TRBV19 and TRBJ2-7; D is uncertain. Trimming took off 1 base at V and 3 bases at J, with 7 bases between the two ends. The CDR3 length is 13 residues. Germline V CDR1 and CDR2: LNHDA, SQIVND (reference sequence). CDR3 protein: CASSIGNSYEQYF. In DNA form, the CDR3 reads TGTGCCAGTAGTATAGGGAACAGCTACGAGCAGTACTTC. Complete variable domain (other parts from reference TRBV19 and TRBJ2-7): DGGITQSPKYLFRKEGQNVTLSCEQNLNHDAMYWYRQDPGQGLRLIYYSQIVNDFQKGDIAEGYSVSREKKESFPLTVTSAQKNPTAFYLCASSIGNSYEQYFGPGTRLTVT.

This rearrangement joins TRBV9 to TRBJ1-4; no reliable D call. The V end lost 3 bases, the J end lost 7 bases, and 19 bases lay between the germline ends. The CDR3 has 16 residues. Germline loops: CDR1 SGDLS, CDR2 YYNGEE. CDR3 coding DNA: TGTGCCAGCAGCGGCGGGGTGGTGCAGCCAGGTGAAAAACTGTTTTTT. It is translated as CASSGGVVQPGEKLFF.

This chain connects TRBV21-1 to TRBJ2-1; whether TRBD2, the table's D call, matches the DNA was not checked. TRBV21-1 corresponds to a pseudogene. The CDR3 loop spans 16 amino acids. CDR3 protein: CASSYPRVRWRREQFF. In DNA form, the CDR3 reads TGTGCCAGCAGCTATCCCCGGGTTCGGTGGAGGAGAGAGCAGTTCTTC.